These 7 T cell receptor beta chains came from one sample sequenced in a study of cytomegalovirus exposure and HLA in healthy donors (dated by TCRdb to 2017 to 2019). The library was obtained by the immunoSEQ multiplex PCR assay. The multiplex PCR relied on a mix of 60 forward primers for TCR Vbeta segments and 13 reverse primers for TCR Jbeta segments. The clones in this table, taken by TCRdb from immuneACCESS, are in-frame only. Not every clone is retained; where verified, under half of the shortfall comes from an unresolved V gene, and the cause of the rest is unknown. The sample table gives some 130,000 clones. Jointly, the top ten make up less than 2% of the sample. Material for sequencing was PBMCs. These receptors all come from a man between 18 and 29 years old in good health and CMV-seronegative.

The rearrangement uses TRBV28 and TRBJ1-2, with TRBD1 as a possible D gene (6 bases). Trimming removed 6 bases from V and 5 bases from J, with 19 bases in between. Germline loops: CDR1 MDHEN, CDR2 SYDVKM. This CDR3 is built from 15 residues. The CDR3 nucleotides are TGTGCCAGCAGCACAAATCCCCGGGACAAATATGGCTACACCTTC. It specifies CASSTNPRDKYGYTF.

The chain carries TRBV11-3 and TRBJ1-3; D perhaps matches TRBD1 (5 bases). With 3 bases removed from V and 2 bases from J, the gap between germline ends came to 14 bases. The CDR3 length is 16 residues. Germline assignment: CDR1 SGHNT and CDR2 YENEEA. CDR3 residues: CASSLSSGLAGNTIYF. DNA for the CDR3: TGTGCCAGCAGCTTGTCGTCAGGGTTAGCTGGAAACACCATATATTTT.

In the case of this clone: Its ends do not fully match the called genes, so a read error is possible. The V and J genes are TRBV18 and TRBJ2-3, with D hard to call. Germline V gives CDR1 KGHSH, CDR2 LQKENI. The CDR3 has 10 residues. The CDR3 DNA sequence: TGTGCCAGCTCGGTGGGCCCCCTCTTCTTT. Translation gives CASSVGPLFF.

The chain carries TRBV7-9 and TRBJ1-4, with 12 bases identical to TRBD1. The trim removed 7 bases at V and 8 bases at J, leaving 5 bases unmatched. CDR1 SEHNR and CDR2 FQNEAQ come from the germline V gene (reference sequence). The CDR3 runs to 14 residues. CDR3 sequence reads: CASIGTGGPEKLFF. CDR3 sequence (DNA): TGTGCCAGCATCGGGACAGGGGGCCCGGAAAAACTGTTTTTT.

This rearrangement joins TRBV5-4 to TRBJ1-4, with 9 bases that match TRBD1. CDR1 is SGHNT and CDR2 is YYREEE in the germline V gene (reference sequence). The V segment lost 7 bases and the J segment 3 bases; nucleotides outside the gene matches: 7. This CDR3 contains 15 residues. The CDR3 coding sequence is TGTGCCAGCTCCACAGGGGGCGCCGCTAATGAAAAACTGTTTTTT. This encodes CASSTGGAANEKLFF.

The CDR3 loop reads CASSSNPGQGAQETQYF. The CDR3 DNA reads as TGCGCCAGCAGCTCAAATCCGGGACAGGGGGCACAAGAGACCCAGTACTTC. The chain links TRBV5-1 to TRBJ2-5; 12 bases fit TRBD1. After removal of 3 bases from V and 2 bases from J, the junction contained 8 bases not matched to a gene. This CDR3 has 17 residues. Germline CDR1 is SGHRS and CDR2 is YFSETQ.

V is TRBV28 and J is TRBJ2-6, with D possibly being TRBD1 (6 bases). Germline V gene sequence: CDR1 MDHEN, CDR2 SYDVKM. V dropped 4 bases and J dropped 0 bases, with 13 bases sitting between them. This CDR3 is 17 amino acids long. The CDR3 reads CASSYLDSNSGANVLTF. CDR3 sequence (DNA): TGTGCCAGCAGTTATTTGGACAGTAACTCTGGGGCCAACGTCCTGACTTTC.